A single sample is the source of the 20 T cell receptor beta chains below, sequenced in a study of identical twins. TCRdb analysed the 5' RACE reads with MiXCR anew, one entry per CDR3 protein. The profile covers 350,000 to 450,000 distinct CDR3 sequences, with about 18% appearing a single time and 12% taken by the ten largest. The sequenced sample was naive T cells sorted from blood. The receptors stem from a man in his fifties or sixties in good health.

This clonotype was detected many times. The rearrangement joins TRBV5-1 to TRBJ1-6; 12 nucleotides match TRBD1. This CDR3 spans 16 amino acids. The germline V gene encodes CDR1 SGHRS and CDR2 YFSETQ. The ends lost 5 bases at V and 6 bases at J; junction bases unmatched: 6. Here the CDR3 reads CASRSGQGAANSPLHF. The CDR3 nucleotides read TGCGCCAGCAGGTCGGGACAGGGGGCGGCTAATTCACCCCTCCACTTT.

The chain recombines TRBV4-2 with TRBJ1-2; possible D gene TRBD1, 6 bases. The CDR3 loop spans 16 amino acids. V was trimmed by 0 bases and J by 7 bases, leaving 18 bases between them. Germline values: CDR1 LGHNA, CDR2 YNFKEQ. The CDR3 is CASSQEQGHGVFGYTF. The CDR3 DNA is TGTGCCAGCAGCCAAGAACAGGGACACGGGGTTTTTGGCTACACCTTC.

This clonotype has a count of ten or more. J is TRBJ2-5 and V is TRBV4-1, with 10 nucleotides matching TRBD1. The V gene's germline CDR1 is MGHRA and CDR2 YSYEKL. V was clipped by 2 bases and J by 2 bases; unmatched bases: 8. The CDR3 is 17 residues long. CDR3 nucleotides: TGCGCCAGCAGCCAACGCTCGCCGGGACAGGGGCAAGAGACCCAGTACTTC. Encoded protein: CASSQRSPGQGQETQYF.

This clonotype was seen only a few times. V and J are TRBV6-5 and TRBJ1-4, with a possible D match to TRBD1 (5 bases). Per germline, CDR1 MNHEY and CDR2 SVGAGI. The ends were cut back, 3 bases at V and 6 bases at J, with 11 bases in the middle. This CDR3 is built from 14 residues. CDR3 loop: CASSYQGNYEKLFF. As DNA, the CDR3 is TGTGCCAGCAGTTATCAGGGAAACTATGAAAAACTGTTTTTT.

V is TRBV27 and J is TRBJ2-1, with 8 positions matching TRBD1. J was trimmed by 3 bases and V by 2 bases; bases with no gene match: 6. CDR1 is MNHEY, CDR2 SMNVEV, per germline (reference sequence). CDR3 size: 16 residues. The CDR3 region is CASSLKQGDFYNEQFF. DNA of the CDR3: TGTGCCAGCAGTTTAAAACAGGGGGACTTCTACAATGAGCAGTTCTTC.

The chain combines TRBV29-1 with TRBJ2-3; 9 nucleotides match TRBD2. Trimming took 0 bases from V and 4 from J; bases not matched to a gene: 11. This CDR3 contains 17 residues. Germline V gene lookup returns CDR1 SQVTM and CDR2 ANQGSEA. CDR3: CSVEDPGLAGLADTQYF. The DNA for the CDR3 is TGCAGCGTTGAAGATCCAGGGCTAGCGGGGTTGGCAGATACGCAGTATTTT.

This chain's CDR3 is CASSVSTGYEQYF. Here the CDR3 DNA reads TGTGCCAGCAGCGTTAGTACTGGTTACGAGCAGTACTTC. The chain combines TRBV9 with TRBJ2-7, with unresolved D. Germline lookup yields CDR1 SGDLS and CDR2 YYNGEE. The CDR3 extends over 13 amino acids. Between the trimmed V and J ends, which lost 2 bases and 4 bases, there was a span of 10 bases.

The chain links TRBV2 to TRBJ2-5; TRBD1 might be the D (5 bases). The CDR3 has 15 amino acids. Deletions cut 3 bases from V and 5 bases from J, with 16 bases between. Germline-derived CDR1 and CDR2 are SNHLY and FYNNEI. CDR3 protein: CASSEGRVLVETQYF. In nucleotides, the CDR3 is TGTGCCAGCAGTGAGGGCAGGGTACTGGTTGAGACCCAGTACTTC.

This clonotype was seen only a few times. The chain uses TRBV5-5 and TRBJ1-6; 8 bases agree with TRBD1. Germline V gene data show CDR1 as SGHKS and CDR2 as YYEKEE (reference sequence). This CDR3 is built from 16 residues. The trim removed 3 bases at V and 10 bases at J, leaving 12 bases unmatched. The CDR3 bases are TGTGCCAGCAGCTGGGAGACAGATCACAGGGGGTCACCCCTCCACTTT. Its translation is CASSWETDHRGSPLHF.

This clonotype came up many times. The CDR3 nucleotides are TGTGCCTGGAGTAGCAGGGGGATCGGAGGCTACACCTTC. Amino acid sequence: CAWSSRGIGGYTF. The chain combines TRBV30 with TRBJ1-2; 7 bases map to TRBD1. Germline loops: CDR1 GTSNPN, CDR2 SVGIG (reference sequence). CDR3 size: 13 residues. With 2 bases clipped from V and 8 bases from J, the junction kept 8 bases outside the gene matches.

A note on this clonotype: A much larger clonotype is one base distant, so this may be a read error. CDR3 sequence (DNA): TGTGCCAGCCAGGGTGGCGATCAGCCCCAGCATTTT. It specifies CASQGGDQPQHF. The V gene is TRBV7-9, the J gene TRBJ1-5; TRBD1 is a possible D gene (5 bases). This CDR3 is built from 12 residues. V was cut by 8 bases and J by 5 bases, with 10 bases left in between. Per germline, CDR1 SEHNR and CDR2 FQNEAQ (reference sequence). The whole variable domain, filled in from reference TRBV7-9 and TRBJ1-5, reads DTGVSQNPRHKITKRGQNVTFRCDPISEHNRLYWYRQTLGQGPEFLTYFQNEAQLEKSRLLSDRFSAERPKGSFSTLEIQRTEQGDSAMYLCASQGGDQPQHFGDGTRLSIL.

The chain carries TRBV24-1 and TRBJ2-3, with 15 bases aligning to TRBD2. CDR3 length equals 16 residues. J gave up 6 bases and V 4 bases, and 4 bases lay outside the gene matches. Germline CDR1 and CDR2: KGHDR and SFDVKD. In DNA form, the CDR3 reads TGTGCCACCAGTGAGGGACTAGCGGGAGGTTTTGATACGCAGTATTTT. Its protein is CATSEGLAGGFDTQYF.

The chain joins TRBV14 to TRBJ2-1; 10 nucleotides agree with TRBD2. V was pared by 4 bases and J by 4 bases, with 7 bases of the junction left unmatched. The CDR3 is 16 residues long. Germline assignment: CDR1 SGHDN and CDR2 FVKESK. CDR3 sequence: CASSLGSSGGYNEQFF. The CDR3 region has the DNA TGTGCCAGCAGCCTCGGGTCTAGCGGGGGTTACAATGAGCAGTTCTTC. Looking up the rest from reference TRBV14 and TRBJ2-1 gives the full variable domain: EAGVTQFPSHSVIEKGQTVTLRCDPISGHDNLYWYRRVMGKEIKFLLHFVKESKQDESGMPNNRFLAERTGGTYSTLKVQPAELEDSGVYFCASSLGSSGGYNEQFFGPGTRLTVL.

This clonotype was counted many times. This rearrangement joins TRBV20-1 to TRBJ1-2, with 7 positions matching TRBD1. V was pared by 3 bases and J by 5 bases, with 3 bases of the junction left unmatched. From germline, CDR1 is DFQATT and CDR2 SNEGSKA (reference sequence). CDR3 length: 12 residues. The CDR3 DNA reads as TGCAGTGCTAGGTCGACAGGGTATGGCTACACCTTC. Protein sequence: CSARSTGYGYTF.

The V call is TRBV11-2, the J call TRBJ2-3, with 13 positions matching TRBD2. CDR3 length: 19 residues. Germline CDR1 SGHAT, CDR2 FQNNGV. Losses at the gene ends were 5 bases for V and 0 bases for J; bases not matched to a gene: 11. The CDR3 sequence is CASSPWATSGGYSTDTQYF. The CDR3 DNA reads as TGTGCCAGCAGCCCATGGGCGACTAGCGGGGGGTATAGCACAGATACGCAGTATTTT.

A few counts support this clonotype. The rearrangement links TRBV4-2 to TRBJ2-5; no reliable D call. The CDR3 runs to 14 residues. Germline V gene sequence: CDR1 LGHNA, CDR2 YNFKEQ. Deletions cut 5 bases from V and 0 bases from J, with 10 bases between. In nucleotides, the CDR3 is TGTGCCAGCAGCTTCCTACAAAACCAAGAGACCCAGTACTTC. It codes for CASSFLQNQETQYF.

This clonotype was recorded many times. The chain couples TRBV4-2 to TRBJ2-3; possible D gene TRBD2, 6 bases. This CDR3 is built from 17 residues. Germline values: CDR1 LGHNA, CDR2 YNFKEQ. The V end lost 4 bases, the J end lost 0 bases, and 17 bases lay between the germline ends. The CDR3 here is CASSRIPGLTSTDTQYF. CDR3 bases: TGTGCCAGCAGCCGAATACCGGGACTGACTAGCACAGATACGCAGTATTTT.

The chain recombines TRBV7-3 with TRBJ2-5; D call uncertain. The length of the CDR3 is 11 residues. The ends were cut back, 5 bases at V and 5 bases at J, with 6 bases in the middle. Germline CDR1 reads SGHTA; CDR2 reads FQGTGA. CDR3 residues: CASSPTETQYF. DNA for the CDR3: TGTGCCAGCAGCCCGACCGAGACCCAGTACTTC.

This clonotype was detected many times. The rearrangement uses TRBV7-2 and TRBJ1-3, with no clear D. There are 12 residues in the CDR3. The germline CDR1 and CDR2 sequences are SGHTA and FQGNSA. Trimming took off 2 bases at V and 10 bases at J, with 9 bases between the two ends. The CDR3 protein is CASSLILGTIYF. CDR3 DNA sequence: TGTGCCAGCAGCTTAATACTTGGGACCATATATTTT.

V gene TRBV28 combines with J gene TRBJ2-5; D may be TRBD1 or TRBD2 (6 bases each). CDR3 length equals 14 residues. V lost 5 bases and J 4 bases, leaving 14 bases between the germline ends. Germline loops: CDR1 MDHEN, CDR2 SYDVKM. This chain's CDR3 is CASSQGGLRETQYF. DNA of the CDR3: TGTGCCAGCAGTCAAGGGGGGCTACGAGAGACCCAGTACTTC.